The clone carrying this T cell receptor beta chain appeared a single time. As yet, its antigen is unknown. This sample is drawn from a study of T-cell reconstitution after alpha-beta-depleted transplantation in children. The ends lost 4 bases at V and 0 bases at J; junction bases unmatched: 4. Germline V gives CDR1 DFQATT, CDR2 SNEGSKA (reference sequence). This CDR3 is 15 amino acids long. Study results and limitations: T-cell counts and diversity at one year following transplant were attributed mainly to newly produced T cells. There were reportedly several hundred expanded graft clones from which alpha-beta T cells came about two months after transplant.

Unique molecular identifiers were incorporated when the TCRbeta library was constructed. TCRdb reprocessed the PCR reads via MiXCR and lists one record per CDR3 protein. The data show 300,000 to 400,000 distinct CDR3 sequences, 15% to 20% seen once. This material consisted of PBMCs, mostly from graft donor cells, taken 360 days after TCRalphabeta/CD19-depleted stem cell transplant. The TCR originated in a male patient aged 2 to 9 who had a stem cell transplant for acute lymphoblastic leukemia, so the T cells may come from the graft donor. The J gene is TRBJ2-3, the V gene TRBV20-1; TRBD2 agrees at 10 bases. The CDR3: CSATGLAVSTDTQYF. The CDR3 nucleotides read TGCAGTGCTACCGGACTAGCGGTTAGCACAGATACGCAGTATTTT.